One and the same sample provided the 25 T cell receptor beta chains below, sequenced in a study of blood T cells in healthy people across ages. PCR was performed a second time for roughly 7 to 12 cycles using a sample-barcoded 5' primer and a J-beta primer mix. TCRdb re-derived calls from the 5' RACE reads in MiXCR, one entry per CDR3 protein. This sample has fewer than 650,000 distinct CDR3 sequences, with around 27% found just once. In addition, the sample was reused for a study of T cells of mothers and their children.

Sequenced material: blood. The receptors here all came from a boy aged 2-9 years in good health.

The chain uses TRBV12-3 or TRBV12-4 and TRBJ2-7; TRBD1 aligns across 10 bases. V dropped 5 bases and J dropped 3; count of bases not matched to a gene: 10. This CDR3 has 16 residues. The CDR3 DNA is TGTGCCAGCAGTCAGGCGCCGGGACAGGGGATCTACGAGCAGTACTTC. Its protein is CASSQAPGQGIYEQYF.

V and J are TRBV20-1 and TRBJ2-1; 11 bases are shared with TRBD2. J lost 4 bases, V lost 5 bases, and 7 bases had no gene match. Germline V gene sequence: CDR1 DFQATT, CDR2 SNEGSKA (reference sequence). CDR3 length equals 15 residues. Here the CDR3 DNA reads TGCAGTGCTGGTCCCGGGACTAGCGGATACAATGAGCAGTTCTTC. The encoded protein is CSAGPGTSGYNEQFF.

The chain employs TRBV5-5 and TRBJ1-1, with D tentatively TRBD1 (6 bases). CDR3 length: 17 amino acids. With 5 bases removed from V and 1 base from J, the gap between germline ends came to 21 bases. Germline CDR1 SGHKS, CDR2 YYEKEE (reference sequence). The CDR3 spells CASRRDTGLGGNTEAFF. As DNA, the CDR3 is TGTGCCAGCAGACGAGATACAGGGCTAGGGGGGAACACTGAAGCTTTCTTT.

The sample holds a few counts of this clonotype. CDR3 residues: CASSLAQGLAKNIQYF. The CDR3 DNA reads as TGTGCCAGCAGTTTAGCACAGGGTTTAGCCAAAAACATTCAGTACTTC. The chain uses TRBV12-3 or TRBV12-4 and TRBJ2-4; perhaps TRBD1 as D (6 bases). The CDR3 covers 16 residues. Trimming cost V 0 bases and J 0 bases, with 9 bases left between them.

This sequence joins TRBV4-2 and TRBJ2-5; D could derive from TRBD1 or TRBD2 (5 bases each). The better agreement between TRBJ2-7 and the DNA end casts doubt on the J call. Germline V gene lookup returns CDR1 LGHNA and CDR2 YNFKEQ. The length of the CDR3 is 14 residues. The CDR3 protein is CASSQEARDREQYF. The CDR3 DNA sequence: TGTGCCAGCAGCCAAGAAGCCAGGGACCGCGAGCAGTACTTC.

This clonotype was counted a few times. This chain's CDR3 is CASSLVFQGGQPQHF. The CDR3 region has the DNA TGTGCCAGCAGTTTGGTGTTCCAGGGTGGTCAGCCCCAGCATTTT. The V and J genes are TRBV27 and TRBJ1-5; D is perhaps TRBD1 (5 bases). This CDR3 contains 15 residues. Germline V gene lookup returns CDR1 MNHEY and CDR2 SMNVEV (reference sequence). The V end was cut by 3 bases, the J end by 6 bases, with 15 bases between.

This chain connects TRBV7-9 to TRBJ2-7, with D unclear. Looked up from germline, CDR1 is SEHNR and CDR2 is FQNEAQ (reference sequence). V lost 5 bases and J 2 bases, leaving 7 bases between the germline ends. The CDR3 contains 12 residues. CDR3 protein: CASSPLAYEQYF. In nucleotides, the CDR3 is TGTGCCAGCAGCCCCCTAGCCTACGAGCAGTACTTC.

This clonotype was counted once. The genes are TRBV11-2 and TRBJ1-1; 8 bases map to TRBD1. Germline assignment: CDR1 SGHAT and CDR2 FQNNGV. CDR3 size: 14 residues. V lost 4 bases, J lost 2 bases, and 3 bases stayed unmatched. This CDR3 is CASSSGQGNTEAFF. The CDR3 DNA reads as TGTGCCAGCAGCTCTGGACAGGGAAACACTGAAGCTTTCTTT.

This clonotype appeared once. The chain links TRBV7-8 to TRBJ2-3; D could derive from TRBD1 or TRBD2 (5 bases each). The germline gives CDR1 SGHVS, CDR2 FQNEAQ. The ends were cut back, 2 bases at V and 2 bases at J, with 11 bases in the middle. This CDR3 region has 15 residues. The CDR3 nucleotides are TGTGCCAGCAGCTTATTAGCTGGGACCACAGATACGCAGTATTTT. It specifies CASSLLAGTTDTQYF.

The chain combines TRBV3-1 with TRBJ2-5; D is uncertain. Matching the DNA end better, TRBJ2-7 makes the J call doubtful. Germline values: CDR1 LGHDT, CDR2 YNNKEL (reference sequence). CDR3 size: 12 residues. The CDR3 bases are TGTGCCAGCAGCCAAGTTGTCCACGAGCAGTACTTC. It is translated as CASSQVVHEQYF.

This clonotype was counted between two and nine times. The junction shows a germline mismatch at one end, possibly a read error. CDR3 sequence (DNA): TGTGCCAGCAGCCCAGGCTCCGGGGTAACAGATACGCGGTATTTT. Its translation: CASSPGSGVTDTRYF. The chain carries TRBV7-9 and TRBJ2-3, with D possibly TRBD2 on 5 matching bases. CDR1 is SEHNR, CDR2 FQNEAQ, per germline (reference sequence). The CDR3 loop spans 15 amino acids. The variable domain in full, with the rest retrieved from reference TRBV7-9 and TRBJ2-3, is DTGVSQNPRHKITKRGQNVTFRCDPISEHNRLYWYRQTLGQGPEFLTYFQNEAQLEKSRLLSDRFSAERPKGSFSTLEIQRTEQGDSAMYLCASSPGSGVTDTRYFGPGTRLTVL.

The chain has TRBV27 and TRBJ2-5; perhaps D is TRBD1 or TRBD2 (5 bases each). Trimming took 1 base from V and 2 from J, leaving 11 bases between them. In germline, CDR1 is MNHEY, CDR2 SMNVEV (reference sequence). The CDR3 loop spans 15 amino acids. This chain's CDR3 is CASSLFRDPQETQYF. Written as DNA, the CDR3 is TGTGCCAGCAGTTTATTTCGGGACCCTCAAGAGACCCAGTACTTC.

This clonotype has a handful of counts. The chain has TRBV2 and TRBJ2-5, with 8 positions matching TRBD1. CDR3 length: 16 amino acids. CDR1 is SNHLY, CDR2 FYNNEI, per germline. V shed 6 bases and J 5 bases; nucleotides not matched to a gene: 14. Here the CDR3 DNA reads TGTGCCAGCAGGGGGACAGGTACCGGGGATTTGGAGACCCAGTACTTC. Its protein is CASRGTGTGDLETQYF.

This chain links TRBV4-1 with TRBJ2-5, with D perhaps matching TRBD1 (6 bases). V lost 0 bases, J lost 4 bases, and 21 bases lay in between. Per the germline V gene, CDR1 is MGHRA and CDR2 is YSYEKL. The CDR3 spans 18 residues. The CDR3 bases are TGCGCCAGCAGCCAAGAAGCGTCAGGGGCCACCCCTCGAGAGACCCAGTACTTC. Protein product: CASSQEASGATPRETQYF.

The sample holds a few counts of this clonotype. CDR3 sequence (DNA): TGTGCCACCAGCATCCCGTACAGCGCTGAAGCTTTCTTT. Encoded protein: CATSIPYSAEAFF. The gene calls are TRBV15 and TRBJ1-1; D not certain. Trimming left V 4 bases short and J 6 bases short, with 12 bases between. There are 13 residues in the CDR3. The germline V gene encodes CDR1 LNHNV and CDR2 YYDKDF (reference sequence).

J is TRBJ1-1 and V is TRBV4-1; no clear D gene. Trimming removed 1 base at V and 0 bases at J, with 6 bases between. The CDR3 consists of 14 residues. Germline V gene data show CDR1 as MGHRA and CDR2 as YSYEKL. The CDR3 is CASSQGSMNTEAFF. CDR3 coding DNA: TGCGCCAGCAGCCAAGGGTCGATGAACACTGAAGCTTTCTTT.

This clonotype was seen a few times. The gene calls are TRBV27 and TRBJ1-5, with TRBD1 matching 7 bases. Losses at the gene ends were 2 bases for V and 1 base for J; bases not matched to a gene: 11. The CDR3 runs to 18 residues. The germline V gene encodes CDR1 MNHEY and CDR2 SMNVEV (reference sequence). The CDR3 bases are TGTGCCAGCAGTTTACGCCCACAGGGGCCCTTAAGCAATCAGCCCCAGCATTTT. This codes for CASSLRPQGPLSNQPQHF.

The V call is TRBV3-1, the J call TRBJ2-7, with TRBD2 matching 7 bases. The CDR3 is 15 amino acids. V trimming: 0 bases; J trimming: 4 bases; junction bases outside the gene matches: 6. Germline V CDR1 and CDR2: LGHDT, YNNKEL (reference sequence). This chain's CDR3 is CASSQEGRGVYEQYF. The CDR3 coding sequence is TGTGCCAGCAGCCAAGAGGGGAGGGGTGTATACGAGCAGTACTTC.

This clonotype was found a few times. The chain uses TRBV29-1 and TRBJ2-5; 11 positions match TRBD2. This CDR3 contains 14 residues. In germline, CDR1 is SQVTM, CDR2 ANQGSEA. With 1 base clipped from V and 2 bases from J, the junction kept 0 bases outside the gene matches. The DNA of the CDR3 is TGCAGCGTTGAAGGGACTAGCGGGCAAGAGACCCAGTACTTC. Protein product: CSVEGTSGQETQYF.

The V call is TRBV9, the J call TRBJ2-1; TRBD2 is a possible D gene (6 bases). This CDR3 has 17 amino acids. Germline CDR1 and CDR2: SGDLS and YYNGEE. V lost 4 bases to trimming and J lost 2 bases, with 19 bases between them. The CDR3 nucleotides are TGTGCCAGCAGCCCAGAGGTTGGGGGGTTCACCTACAATGAGCAGTTCTTC. It codes for CASSPEVGGFTYNEQFF. Drawing the rest from reference TRBV9 and TRBJ2-1, the complete variable domain is DSGVTQTPKHLITATGQRVTLRCSPRSGDLSVYWYQQSLDQGLQFLIQYYNGEERAKGNILERFSAQQFPDLHSELNLSSLELGDSALYFCASSPEVGGFTYNEQFFGPGTRLTVL.

The table lists this clonotype with a few counts. This chain joins TRBV18 and TRBJ2-5, with 9 bases aligning to TRBD1. The J call could be wrong; TRBJ2-7 is a better fit for the DNA end. Looked up from germline, CDR1 is KGHSH and CDR2 is LQKENI. The CDR3 has 15 residues. CDR3 DNA: TGTGCCAGCTCACCACCCGGGACAGGGATCCACGAGCAGTACTTC. This sequence encodes CASSPPGTGIHEQYF.

V usage is TRBV20-1 and J usage is TRBJ2-7; D perhaps matches TRBD1 (6 bases). With 6 bases removed from V and 5 bases from J, the gap between germline ends came to 17 bases. CDR1 and CDR2 from the germline V gene are DFQATT and SNEGSKA (reference sequence). This CDR3 spans 13 amino acids. CDR3 loop: CSALDRGGNEQYF. The CDR3 DNA sequence: TGCAGTGCCCTGGACAGAGGGGGTAACGAGCAGTACTTC.

This clonotype has more than one count but fewer than ten. The J gene is TRBJ2-3, the V gene TRBV20-1, with D possibly matching TRBD2 (7 bases). The V and J ends lost 5 bases and 1 base respectively, with 13 bases between them. Germline loops: CDR1 DFQATT, CDR2 SNEGSKA (reference sequence). The CDR3 runs to 14 residues. The CDR3 region has the DNA TGCAGTGCTTGGGGGGGCGGGGGCACAGATACGCAGTATTTT. It specifies CSAWGGGGTDTQYF.

This sequence joins TRBV12-3 or TRBV12-4 and TRBJ2-4; 11 positions match TRBD2. J gave up 6 bases and V 9 bases, and 10 bases lay outside the gene matches. The CDR3 has 15 residues. The CDR3 DNA is TGTGCCAGTCAACTAGCGGGAGCTGTGGGAAACATTCAGTACTTC. It is translated as CASQLAGAVGNIQYF.

This sequence joins TRBV12-3 or TRBV12-4 and TRBJ2-7; D is possibly TRBD1 (6 bases). This CDR3 has 14 amino acids. V shed 5 bases and J shed 3 bases, with 14 bases lying between them. The CDR3 nucleotides read TGTGCCAGCAGTAGGCGACAGGAGATCTACGAGCAGTACTTC. This translates into CASSRRQEIYEQYF.